This TCR beta chain stems from a study of glioma-infiltrating T cells after dendritic cell vaccination. Study-wide background: Samples are from glioblastoma patients in Phase I and II dendritic cell vaccine trials.

This CDR3 has 16 residues. Germline CDR1 is KGHSH and CDR2 is LQKENI. Trimming shortened V by 3 bases and J by 6 bases, and 18 bases separated the two germline ends. Measured with immunoSEQ multiplex PCR; TCRdb has only the in-frame clones, and not every one. The data contain about 94,000 clones, 80% of them singletons. This sample's time point: after dendritic cell vaccination, including at tumor progression/relapse. Sample: blood, taken after dendritic cell vaccination. This receptor was obtained from a human donor with glioblastoma. This chain links TRBV18 with TRBJ2-1; TRBD1 is a possible D gene (5 bases). CDR3 in amino acids: CASSPSRQGTPNEQFF. The CDR3 bases are TGTGCCAGCTCACCCTCCCGGCAGGGAACCCCCAATGAGCAGTTCTTC.